A selection of T cell receptor beta chains follows, all from one sample in a study of technical replicates of blood from a few donors. Clones were sequenced by immunoSEQ multiplex PCR, and TCRdb holds only the in-frame ones, with some missing. Here the sample spans approximately 69,000 clones, nearly 98% being singletons. Sequencing was performed on T cells isolated from PBMCs. These receptors originate from a human donor in good health. Both conserved end residues are part of each CDR3. The D gene is left open where the match is weak. The size of a clone is reported for some rows only, either as once, few or many, or as a class for expanded clones.

V,size,D,J,CDR3,DNA
TRBV28,once,-,TRBJ1-4,CASRIVEANEKLFF,TGTGCCAGCAGAATAGTAGAGGCTAATGAAAAACTGTTTTTT
TRBV7-2,-,-,TRBJ1-5,CASSLDVHNQPQHF,TGTGCCAGCAGCTTAGACGTACACAATCAGCCCCAGCATTTT
TRBV29-1,-,TRBD2,TRBJ2-1,CSVEDLTSGTTTSSHSYNEQFF,TGCAGCGTTGAAGATCTGACTAGCGGGACGACCACTTCCTCGCACTCCTACAATGAGCAGTTCTTC
TRBV5-6,-,-,TRBJ1-5,CASSLMGLGQPQHF,TGTGCCAGCAGCTTGATGGGCCTGGGTCAGCCCCAGCATTTT
TRBV5-6,-,TRBD1,TRBJ1-1,CASSPPGQSMVAFF,TGTGCCAGCAGCCCCCCGGGACAGTCCATGGTCGCTTTCTTT
TRBV9,-,TRBD1,TRBJ1-1,CASSVATGGTGEAFF,TGTGCCAGCAGCGTAGCTACAGGGGGCACGGGTGAAGCTTTCTTT
TRBV19,-,TRBD1,TRBJ1-1,CASSTGGLDTEAFF,TGTGCCAGTAGCACAGGGGGCCTGGACACTGAAGCTTTCTTT
TRBV28,-,-,TRBJ1-1,CASSFYGGSEAFF,TGTGCCAGCAGTTTCTACGGGGGGTCGGAAGCTTTCTTT
TRBV9,once,TRBD2,TRBJ2-1,CASSPGGEQFF,TGTGCCAGCAGCCCGGGGGGGGAGCAGTTCTTC
TRBV10-3,-,TRBD1,TRBJ2-5,CAISESLGQGAQETQYF,TGTGCCATCAGTGAGTCTCTGGGACAGGGGGCCCAAGAGACCCAGTACTTC
TRBV29-1,-,-,TRBJ2-7,CSVETLSAVSYEQYF,TGCAGCGTAGAGACACTTAGCGCTGTTTCCTACGAGCAGTACTTC
TRBV15,-,-,TRBJ1-6,CATSRDLGGSPLHF,TGTGCCACCAGCAGAGATTTAGGGGGATCACCCCTCCACTTT
TRBV7-6,-,TRBD1,TRBJ2-3,CASSRWTGPTDTQYF,TGTGCCAGCAGCCGATGGACAGGCCCCACAGATACGCAGTATTTT
TRBV28,-,-,TRBJ1-2,CASSLRGADGYTF,TGTGCCAGCAGTTTACGGGGTGCGGATGGCTACACCTTC
TRBV7-2,-,-,TRBJ1-5,CASSLGPGSNQPQHF,TGTGCCAGCAGCTTAGGTCCAGGGAGCAATCAGCCCCAGCATTTT
TRBV7-9,-,-,TRBJ1-5,CASSYGQPDQPQHF,TGTGCCAGCAGCTACGGACAGCCCGATCAGCCCCAGCATTTT
TRBV7-9,-,TRBD2,TRBJ2-7,CASSQTSGPYEQYF,TGTGCCAGCAGCCAGACTAGCGGACCCTACGAGCAGTACTTC
TRBV11-2,-,-,TRBJ2-1,CASTRAARSSYNEQFF,TGTGCCAGCACCAGGGCAGCTAGGAGCTCCTACAATGAGCAGTTCTTC
TRBV6-5,-,-,TRBJ1-1,CASNSRQANTEAFF,TGTGCCAGCAATTCAAGACAGGCCAACACTGAAGCTTTCTTT
TRBV5-1,-,TRBD2,TRBJ2-1,CASSLGTSGSAEQFF,TGCGCCAGCAGCTTAGGGACTAGCGGGAGCGCTGAGCAGTTCTTC
TRBV9,-,TRBD1,TRBJ2-1,CASSPKPQGADYNEQFF,TGTGCCAGCAGCCCTAAACCACAGGGGGCTGACTACAATGAGCAGTTCTTC
TRBV5-6,-,TRBD1,TRBJ2-5,CASSFLRTGGRETQYF,TGTGCCAGCAGCTTCCTCCGGACAGGGGGTCGGGAGACCCAGTACTTC
TRBV7-9,-,TRBD2,TRBJ2-7,CASSRPGLASPYEQYF,TGTGCCAGCAGCCGACCGGGACTAGCGTCCCCCTACGAGCAGTACTTC
TRBV2,-,-,TRBJ2-7,CASSLNGGYEQYF,TGTGCCAGCAGTCTTAACGGGGGTTACGAGCAGTACTTC
TRBV7-9,-,-,TRBJ2-5,CASSLAAIQETQYF,TGTGCCAGCAGCTTAGCCGCTATCCAAGAGACCCAGTACTTC
TRBV5-1,-,-,TRBJ2-5,CASSLNIADQETQYF,TGCGCCAGCAGCTTGAATATAGCGGATCAAGAGACCCAGTACTTC
TRBV19,-,TRBD1,TRBJ2-5,CASRSEGQAVVETQYF,TGTGCCAGTAGGTCCGAGGGACAGGCGGTCGTAGAGACCCAGTACTTC
TRBV15,-,TRBD1,TRBJ1-5,CATSKTGTGNLNQPQHF,TGTGCCACCAGCAAGACTGGGACAGGGAATCTCAATCAGCCCCAGCATTTT
TRBV7-2,-,TRBD1,TRBJ2-1,CASSAAGTGGLEQFF,TGTGCCAGCAGCGCCGCCGGGACAGGGGGTCTAGAGCAGTTCTTC
TRBV19,-,-,TRBJ1-1,CASRDRNTEAFF,TGTGCCAGTAGGGACAGAAACACTGAAGCTTTCTTT
TRBV5-4,-,-,TRBJ2-1,CASSLGDSSYNEQFF,TGTGCCAGCAGCTTGGGGGACTCCTCCTACAATGAGCAGTTCTTC
TRBV5-6,-,TRBD1,TRBJ1-2,CASSLDLGQGFGYTF,TGTGCCAGCAGCTTGGACCTAGGACAGGGATTCGGCTACACCTTC
TRBV5-1,-,TRBD1,TRBJ2-2,CASSPTGDGGELFF,TGCGCCAGCAGCCCGACAGGGGATGGGGGGGAGCTGTTTTTT